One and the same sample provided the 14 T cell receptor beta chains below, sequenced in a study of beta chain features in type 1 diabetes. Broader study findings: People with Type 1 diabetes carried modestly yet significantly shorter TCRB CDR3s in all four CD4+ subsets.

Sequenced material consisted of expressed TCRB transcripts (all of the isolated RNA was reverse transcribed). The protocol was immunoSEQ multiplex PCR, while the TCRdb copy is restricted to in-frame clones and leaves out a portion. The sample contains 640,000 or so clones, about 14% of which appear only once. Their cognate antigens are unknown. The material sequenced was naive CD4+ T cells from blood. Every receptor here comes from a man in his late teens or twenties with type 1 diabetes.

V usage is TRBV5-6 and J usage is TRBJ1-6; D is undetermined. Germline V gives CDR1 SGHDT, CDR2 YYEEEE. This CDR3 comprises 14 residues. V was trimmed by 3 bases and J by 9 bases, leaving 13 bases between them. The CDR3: CASSSGLWGSPLHF. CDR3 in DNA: TGTGCCAGCAGCTCCGGACTTTGGGGTTCACCCCTCCACTTT.

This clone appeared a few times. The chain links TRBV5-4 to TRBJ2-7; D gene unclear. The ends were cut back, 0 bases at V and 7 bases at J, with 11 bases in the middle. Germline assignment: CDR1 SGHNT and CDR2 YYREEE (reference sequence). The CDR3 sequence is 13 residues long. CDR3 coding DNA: TGTGCCAGCAGCTTGGGACCCACGAGGGAGCAGTACTTC. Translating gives CASSLGPTREQYF.

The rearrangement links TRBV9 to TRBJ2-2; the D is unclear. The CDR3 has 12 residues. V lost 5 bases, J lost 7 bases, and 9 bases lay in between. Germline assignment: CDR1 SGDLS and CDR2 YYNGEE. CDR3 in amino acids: CASRSGVGELFF. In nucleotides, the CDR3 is TGTGCCAGCAGGTCGGGTGTCGGGGAGCTGTTTTTT.

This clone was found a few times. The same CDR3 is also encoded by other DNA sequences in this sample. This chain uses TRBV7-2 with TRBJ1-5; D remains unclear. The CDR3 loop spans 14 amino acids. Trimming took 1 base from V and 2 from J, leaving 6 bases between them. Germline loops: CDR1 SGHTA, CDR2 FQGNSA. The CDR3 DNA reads TGTGCCAGCAGCTTAGACCGGGGCAATCAGCCCCAGCATTTT. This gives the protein CASSLDRGNQPQHF. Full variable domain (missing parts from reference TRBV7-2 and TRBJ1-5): GAGVSQSPSNKVTEKGKDVELRCDPISGHTALYWYRQSLGQGLEFLIYFQGNSAPDKSGLPSDRFSAERTGGSVSTLTIQRTQQEDSAVYLCASSLDRGNQPQHFGDGTRLSIL.

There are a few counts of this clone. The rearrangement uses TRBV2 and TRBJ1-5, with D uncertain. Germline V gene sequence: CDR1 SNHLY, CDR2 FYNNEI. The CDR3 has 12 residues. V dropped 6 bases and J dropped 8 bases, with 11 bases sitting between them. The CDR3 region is CASRDPDEPQHF. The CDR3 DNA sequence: TGTGCCAGCAGGGATCCGGACGAGCCCCAGCATTTT.

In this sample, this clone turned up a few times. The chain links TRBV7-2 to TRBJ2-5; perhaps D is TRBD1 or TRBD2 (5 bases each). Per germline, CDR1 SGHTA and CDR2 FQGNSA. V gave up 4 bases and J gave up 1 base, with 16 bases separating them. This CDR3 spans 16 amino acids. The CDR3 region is CASSSGGWGTQETQYF. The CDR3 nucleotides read TGTGCCAGCAGCTCCGGAGGCTGGGGCACCCAAGAGACCCAGTACTTC.

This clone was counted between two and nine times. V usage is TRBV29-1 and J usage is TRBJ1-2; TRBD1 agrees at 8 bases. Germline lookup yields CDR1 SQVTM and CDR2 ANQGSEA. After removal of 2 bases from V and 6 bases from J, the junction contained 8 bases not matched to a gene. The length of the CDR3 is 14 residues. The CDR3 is CSVERGQAVDGYTF. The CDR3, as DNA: TGCAGCGTTGAAAGGGGACAGGCTGTCGATGGCTACACCTTC.

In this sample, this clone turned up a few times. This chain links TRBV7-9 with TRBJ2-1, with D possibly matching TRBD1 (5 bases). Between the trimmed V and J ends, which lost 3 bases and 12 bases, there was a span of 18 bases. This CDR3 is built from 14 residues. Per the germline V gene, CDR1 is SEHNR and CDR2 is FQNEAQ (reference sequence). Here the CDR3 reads CASSFFAIRVGQFF. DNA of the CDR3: TGTGCCAGCAGCTTTTTCGCTATCAGGGTGGGGCAGTTCTTC.

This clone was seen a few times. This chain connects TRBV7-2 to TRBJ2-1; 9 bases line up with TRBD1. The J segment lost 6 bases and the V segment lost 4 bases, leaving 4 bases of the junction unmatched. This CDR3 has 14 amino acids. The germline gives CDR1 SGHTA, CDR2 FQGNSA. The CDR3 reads CASSSRTGANEQFF. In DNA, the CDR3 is TGTGCCAGCAGCTCCAGGACAGGGGCCAATGAGCAGTTCTTC. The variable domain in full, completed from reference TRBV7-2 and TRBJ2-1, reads GAGVSQSPSNKVTEKGKDVELRCDPISGHTALYWYRQSLGQGLEFLIYFQGNSAPDKSGLPSDRFSAERTGGSVSTLTIQRTQQEDSAVYLCASSSRTGANEQFFGPGTRLTVL.

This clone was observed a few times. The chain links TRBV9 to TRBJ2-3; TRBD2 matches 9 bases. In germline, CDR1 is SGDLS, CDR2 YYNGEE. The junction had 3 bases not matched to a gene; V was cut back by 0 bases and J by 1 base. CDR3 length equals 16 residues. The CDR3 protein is CASSVGASGGTDTQYF. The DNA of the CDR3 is TGTGCCAGCAGCGTAGGGGCTAGCGGGGGCACAGATACGCAGTATTTT. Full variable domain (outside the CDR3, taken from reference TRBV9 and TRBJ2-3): DSGVTQTPKHLITATGQRVTLRCSPRSGDLSVYWYQQSLDQGLQFLIQYYNGEERAKGNILERFSAQQFPDLHSELNLSSLELGDSALYFCASSVGASGGTDTQYFGPGTRLTVL.

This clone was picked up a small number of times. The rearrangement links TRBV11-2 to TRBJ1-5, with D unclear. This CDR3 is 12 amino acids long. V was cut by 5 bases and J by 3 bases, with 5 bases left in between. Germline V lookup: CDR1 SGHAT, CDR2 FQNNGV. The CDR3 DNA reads TGTGCCAGCAGCCTCAACAATCAGCCCCAGCATTTT. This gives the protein CASSLNNQPQHF.

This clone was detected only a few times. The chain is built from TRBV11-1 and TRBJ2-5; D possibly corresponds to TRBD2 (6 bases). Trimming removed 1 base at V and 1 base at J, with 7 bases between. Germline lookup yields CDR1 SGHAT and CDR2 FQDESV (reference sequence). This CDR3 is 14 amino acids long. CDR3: CASSLGRVQETQYF. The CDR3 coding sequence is TGTGCCAGCAGCTTAGGGAGGGTCCAAGAGACCCAGTACTTC. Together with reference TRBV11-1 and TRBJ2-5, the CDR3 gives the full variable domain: EAEVAQSPRYKITEKSQAVAFWCDPISGHATLYWYRQILGQGPELLVQFQDESVVDDSQLPKDRFSAERLKGVDSTLKIQPAELGDSAMYLCASSLGRVQETQYFGPGTRLLVL.

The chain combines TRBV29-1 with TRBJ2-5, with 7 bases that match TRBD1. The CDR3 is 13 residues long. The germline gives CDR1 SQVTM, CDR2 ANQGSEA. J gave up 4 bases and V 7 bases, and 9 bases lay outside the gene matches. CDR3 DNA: TGCAGCGCAACCGGGACAGCCCTAGAGACCCAGTACTTC. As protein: CSATGTALETQYF.

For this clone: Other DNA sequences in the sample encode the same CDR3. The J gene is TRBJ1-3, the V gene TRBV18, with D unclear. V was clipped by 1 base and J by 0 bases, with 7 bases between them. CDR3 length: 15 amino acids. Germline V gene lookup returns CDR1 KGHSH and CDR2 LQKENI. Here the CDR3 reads CASSPRADSGNTIYF. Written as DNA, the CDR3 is TGTGCCAGCTCACCACGAGCCGACTCTGGAAACACCATATATTTT.